This TCR beta chain was identified in a study of cytomegalovirus exposure and HLA in healthy donors. Findings of the study overall: Analysis was performed later, and it showed HLA-associated TCR beta chains to be more clonally expanded than equally common others.

Primers for the PCR totalled 60 Vbeta and 13 Jbeta. Study processing details: Unique TCR beta chains totaled some 80 million in a later count, with roughly 11 million of them shared. The protocol was immunoSEQ multiplex PCR, while the TCRdb copy is restricted to in-frame clones and leaves out a portion. The DNA gave D and trimming, while V, J and clone size come from that table. Here the sample table reports some 130,000 clones. With respect to this clone: The antigen is unknown.

The germline CDR1 and CDR2 sequences are MNHNY and SVGAGI (reference sequence). Trimming shortened V by 5 bases and J by 4 bases, and 18 bases separated the two germline ends. This CDR3 is built from 16 residues. Sequenced: PBMCs. The chain links TRBV6-6 to TRBJ2-1; weak D call: TRBD2 (5 bases). The sequence was collected from a woman aged 55-69 years in good health and CMV-seronegative. As DNA, the CDR3 is TGTGCCAGCAGTCCCCCACACAGCGGCCTATACAATGAGCAGTTCTTC. Amino acid sequence: CASSPPHSGLYNEQFF.